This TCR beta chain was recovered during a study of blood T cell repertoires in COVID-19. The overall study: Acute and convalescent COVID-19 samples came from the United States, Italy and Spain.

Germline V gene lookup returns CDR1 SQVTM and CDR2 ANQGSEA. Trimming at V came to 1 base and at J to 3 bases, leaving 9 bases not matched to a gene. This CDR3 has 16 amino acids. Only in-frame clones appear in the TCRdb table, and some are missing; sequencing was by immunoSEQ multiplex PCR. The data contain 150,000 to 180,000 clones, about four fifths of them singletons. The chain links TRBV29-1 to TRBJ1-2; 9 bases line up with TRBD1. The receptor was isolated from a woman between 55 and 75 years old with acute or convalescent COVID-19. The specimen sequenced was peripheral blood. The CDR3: CSVEGTGEFEDYGYTF. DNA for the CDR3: TGCAGCGTTGAAGGGACAGGGGAATTTGAGGACTATGGCTACACCTTC.